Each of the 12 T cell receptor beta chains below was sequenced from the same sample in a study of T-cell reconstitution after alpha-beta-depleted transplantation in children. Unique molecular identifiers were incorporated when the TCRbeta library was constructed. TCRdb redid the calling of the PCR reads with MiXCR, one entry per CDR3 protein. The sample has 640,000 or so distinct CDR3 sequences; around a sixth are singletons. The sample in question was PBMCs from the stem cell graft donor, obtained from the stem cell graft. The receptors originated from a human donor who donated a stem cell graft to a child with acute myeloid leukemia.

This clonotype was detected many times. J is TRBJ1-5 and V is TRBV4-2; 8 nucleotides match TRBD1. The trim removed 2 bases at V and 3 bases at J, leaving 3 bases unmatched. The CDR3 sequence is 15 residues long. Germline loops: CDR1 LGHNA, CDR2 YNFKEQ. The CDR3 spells CASSQSTGVNQPQHF. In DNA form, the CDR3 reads TGTGCCAGCAGCCAATCGACAGGGGTCAATCAGCCCCAGCATTTT.

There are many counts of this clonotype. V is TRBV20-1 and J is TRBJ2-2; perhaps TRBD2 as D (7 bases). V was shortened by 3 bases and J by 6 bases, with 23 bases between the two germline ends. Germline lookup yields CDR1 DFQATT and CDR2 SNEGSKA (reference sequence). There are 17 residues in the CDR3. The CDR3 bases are TGCAGTGCTAGCCCCATAACAGGGAGGGCGATAGCCGGGGAGCTGTTTTTT. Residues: CSASPITGRAIAGELFF.

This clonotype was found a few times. The chain's CDR3 is CATQGDRGYEQYF. CDR3 in DNA: TGTGCCACCCAAGGGGACAGGGGTTACGAGCAGTACTTC. This chain uses TRBV24-1 with TRBJ2-7, with 10 bases aligning to TRBD1. This CDR3 is built from 13 residues. The V gene's germline CDR1 is KGHDR and CDR2 SFDVKD. V trimming: 9 bases; J trimming: 4 bases; junction bases outside the gene matches: 5.

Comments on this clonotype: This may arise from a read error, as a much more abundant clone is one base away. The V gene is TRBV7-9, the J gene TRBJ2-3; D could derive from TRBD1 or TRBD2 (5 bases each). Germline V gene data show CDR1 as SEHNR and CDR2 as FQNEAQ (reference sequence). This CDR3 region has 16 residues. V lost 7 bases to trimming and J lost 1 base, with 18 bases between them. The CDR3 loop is CASTLHQGVGTDTQYF. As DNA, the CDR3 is TGTGCCAGCACCCTACATCAGGGAGTGGGCACAGATACGCAGTATTTT.

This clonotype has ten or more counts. The CDR3 here is CSATSGTGGTEAFF. The CDR3 DNA reads TGCAGTGCTACCTCCGGGACAGGGGGCACTGAAGCTTTCTTT. J is TRBJ1-1 and V is TRBV20-1, with 11 bases fitting TRBD1. The germline CDR1 and CDR2 sequences are DFQATT and SNEGSKA (reference sequence). This CDR3 is built from 14 residues. The trim removed 4 bases at V and 4 bases at J, leaving 5 bases unmatched.

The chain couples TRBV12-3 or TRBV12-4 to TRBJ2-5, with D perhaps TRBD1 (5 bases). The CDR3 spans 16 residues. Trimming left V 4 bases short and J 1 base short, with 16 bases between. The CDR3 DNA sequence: TGTGCCAGCAGTTCAGGAGTGCACAGGTCCCAAGAGACCCAGTACTTC. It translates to CASSSGVHRSQETQYF.

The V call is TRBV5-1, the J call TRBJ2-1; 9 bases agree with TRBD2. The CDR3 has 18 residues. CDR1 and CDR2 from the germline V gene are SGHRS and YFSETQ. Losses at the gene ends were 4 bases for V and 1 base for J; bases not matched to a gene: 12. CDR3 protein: CASSPASRGGGSYNEQFF. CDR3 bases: TGCGCCAGCAGCCCTGCTTCGCGGGGGGGGGGTTCCTACAATGAGCAGTTCTTC.

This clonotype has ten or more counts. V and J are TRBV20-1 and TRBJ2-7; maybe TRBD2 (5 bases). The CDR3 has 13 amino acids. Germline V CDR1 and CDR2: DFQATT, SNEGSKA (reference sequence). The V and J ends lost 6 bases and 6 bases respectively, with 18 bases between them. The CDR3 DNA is TGCAGTGCGCGCGCCGGGAAAGAGTTCGAGCAGTACTTC. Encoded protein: CSARAGKEFEQYF.

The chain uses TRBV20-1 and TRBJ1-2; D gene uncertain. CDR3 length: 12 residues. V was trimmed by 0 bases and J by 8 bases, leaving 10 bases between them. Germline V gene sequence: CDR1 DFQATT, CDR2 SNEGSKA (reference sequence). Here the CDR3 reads CSARDDVGGYTF. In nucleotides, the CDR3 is TGCAGTGCTAGAGATGACGTAGGGGGCTACACCTTC.

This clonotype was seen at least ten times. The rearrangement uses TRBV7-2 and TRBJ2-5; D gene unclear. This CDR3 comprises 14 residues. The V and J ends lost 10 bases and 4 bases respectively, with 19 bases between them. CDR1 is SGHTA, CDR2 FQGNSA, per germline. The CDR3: CATDRPTVPETQYF. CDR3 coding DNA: TGTGCCACCGACCGCCCAACGGTTCCAGAGACCCAGTACTTC. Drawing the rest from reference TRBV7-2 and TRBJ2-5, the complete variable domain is GAGVSQSPSNKVTEKGKDVELRCDPISGHTALYWYRQSLGQGLEFLIYFQGNSAPDKSGLPSDRFSAERTGGSVSTLTIQRTQQEDSAVYLCATDRPTVPETQYFGPGTRLLVL.

CDR3 protein: CASSPRRGGQPQHF. The CDR3 DNA follows: TGTGCCAGCAGCCCCCGCAGGGGAGGGCAGCCCCAGCATTTT. The gene calls are TRBV7-2 and TRBJ1-5; D is perhaps TRBD1 (6 bases). This CDR3 region has 14 residues. The ends were cut back, 5 bases at V and 7 bases at J, with 15 bases in the middle. Germline assignment: CDR1 SGHTA and CDR2 FQGNSA.

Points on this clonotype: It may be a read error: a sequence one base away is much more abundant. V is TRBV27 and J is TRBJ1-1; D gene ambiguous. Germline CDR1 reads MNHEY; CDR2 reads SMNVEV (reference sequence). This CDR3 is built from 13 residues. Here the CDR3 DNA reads TGTGCCAGCAGTTTAATGGGCTCCGTCGAAGCTTTGTTT. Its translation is CASSLMGSVEALF.